This TCR beta chain was recovered during a study of blood T cell repertoires in COVID-19 (dated by TCRdb to the early 2020s). Describing the broader study: Samples covering the acute and convalescent phases of COVID-19 were provided by collaborators in the United States, Italy and Spain. The material from the prospective study consisted of cDNA or gDNA derived from T cells, B-cell-depleted T cells, or PBMCs. Sample metadata almost always included a de-identified subject ID, COVID-19 status, age in years and sex. The repertoires were made available in a free public database intended to serve as a resource for research on the immune response to SARS-CoV-2. Subjects who had been exposed to COVID-19, were actively infected with it, or had recovered from it provided the deeply sampled blood TCRbeta repertoires that made up the dataset. Where available, HLA class I and class II types were taken from metadata supplied by the sample provider and were not determined by assay-based typing. Samples were obtained from the ongoing ImmuneRACE study (first 160 participants) and from 1,000 to 1,500 subjects provided by 6 global collaborators. The study at large found these results: The quantity of clinical and demographic metadata differed by source and by participant and was supplied without curation.

At one collaborating source in Seattle, patients were enrolled during active infection and were followed longitudinally through the course of disease. The collaborating institutions used their own protocols to collect whole blood in K2EDTA tubes. Collaborator samples were shipped for TCRbeta analysis as frozen whole blood, isolated PBMCs, or DNA extracted from either sample type. A word on this clone: The specificity of this receptor is unknown. The input lacks base qualities; no much larger clone sits a single base away.

TCRbeta CDR3 regions were amplified from genomic DNA using the immunoSEQ Assay, a bias-controlled multiplex PCR. In the source study's methods: Within the assay, amplification of reference gene primers was used to estimate how many nucleated cells each sample contained. To quantify the absolute abundance of each unique TCRbeta CDR3 rearrangement, sequence reads were collapsed and filtered. For each sample, productive Simpson clonality was calculated as the square root of Simpson's diversity index over productive rearrangements. The immuneACCESS repertoire file appears here via TCRdb, limited to in-frame rearrangements. These files lack a portion of the clones; in checked studies, under half of the deficit traces to unresolved V genes, and the cause of the others is not known. V and J calls and clone size are as listed in that table; D and trimming were resolved from the DNA. A total of 350,000 to 400,000 clones appear in this sample, 89% of them only once. The ten largest make up around 2.8% of the sample.

Sequences MNHEY (CDR1) and SVGAGI (CDR2) are obtained from the germline V gene. The CDR3 contains 14 residues, cysteine and phenylalanine counted. The read is trimmed to its CDR3 DNA, 42 bases read in frame from base 1. V sheds 7 bases and J sheds 5 bases, leaving 17 bases between their ends. The origin of this receptor is a woman aged 30 to 39 with COVID-19, enrolled during active disease. This receptor chain uses TRBV6-5 and TRBJ1-1; the D gene is not confidently resolved. The sample taken for sequencing was peripheral blood. The nucleotides are TGTGCCAGCACCCCCACGGCCGGGGTGACTGAAGCTTTCTTT. Its protein is CASTPTAGVTEAFF.